This TCR beta chain was obtained from a study of CD8 T cells in ankylosing spondylitis. General study points: Past studies reported some motif variants in reactive arthritis synovial fluid and blood. A CD8+ phenotype characterized the disease-linked clones, which were relatively rare in peripheral blood. Clones tied to disease were said to be significantly enriched in matched ankylosing spondylitis synovial fluid.

The CDR3 consists of 13 residues. CDR1 and CDR2 from the germline V gene are MNHNS and SASEGT. V gave up 4 bases and J gave up 7 bases, with 14 bases separating them. In its sample, this clonotype is medium-sized. Its antigen is unknown. Quantitative 5'-RACE with molecular barcodes was used to make the TCR beta libraries. TCRdb reanalysed the 5' RACE reads using MiXCR and keeps one entry per CDR3 protein. Of about 39,000 distinct CDR3 sequences listed, over 9% are singletons. The receptor's source is a male donor with ankylosing spondylitis or in good health (not recorded which). This rearrangement joins TRBV6-1 to TRBJ2-7; either TRBD1 or TRBD2 may fit D (5 bases each). Source material: blood, either unsorted or a sorted T cell fraction (not recorded which). CDR3 loop: CASSAGLLGEQYF. In DNA, the CDR3 is TGTGCCAGCAGTGCGGGGCTTTTGGGGGAGCAGTACTTC.